These 19 T cell receptor beta chains share one sample of origin, sequenced in a study of cytomegalovirus exposure and HLA in healthy donors. The PCR employed 60 Vbeta primers together with 13 Jbeta primers. The protocol was immunoSEQ multiplex PCR, while the TCRdb copy is restricted to in-frame clones and leaves out a portion. The sample lists 60,000 to 95,000 clones, under 85% occurring once. The sample comprised PBMCs. All receptors come from a woman aged 40 to 50 in good health and CMV-seropositive.

The J gene is TRBJ2-4, the V gene TRBV27; 9 bases map to TRBD1. Germline trimming cut 4 bases from V and 3 bases from J; bases unmatched to any gene: 10. The length of the CDR3 is 17 residues. CDR1 is MNHEY and CDR2 is SMNVEV in the germline V gene (reference sequence). CDR3 amino acids: CASSSPIRQGVKNIQYF. DNA for the CDR3: TGTGCCAGCAGTTCGCCAATCCGACAGGGGGTCAAAAACATTCAGTACTTC.

V gene TRBV28 combines with J gene TRBJ2-7; D is unresolved. Trimming shortened V by 3 bases and J by 4 bases, and 10 bases separated the two germline ends. This CDR3 spans 13 amino acids. CDR1 is MDHEN and CDR2 is SYDVKM in the germline V gene. This chain's CDR3 is CASSFSTPYEQYF. As DNA, the CDR3 is TGTGCCAGCAGTTTTTCCACACCTTACGAGCAGTACTTC.

This clone was seen more than once but under ten times. The V and J genes are TRBV5-5 and TRBJ1-4; 10 nucleotides align to TRBD1. J was trimmed by 8 bases and V by 4 bases; bases with no gene match: 8. Germline values: CDR1 SGHKS, CDR2 YYEKEE (reference sequence). The CDR3 runs 15 residues. CDR3 DNA: TGTGCCAGCAGCGCCTCCGGGACAGGGGAAGAAAAACTGTTTTTT. Protein product: CASSASGTGEEKLFF.

The J gene is TRBJ2-3, the V gene TRBV28; a weak D match, TRBD2 (5 bases). Trimming cost V 3 bases and J 5 bases, with 15 bases left between them. This CDR3 spans 15 amino acids. CDR1 and CDR2 from the germline V gene are MDHEN and SYDVKM. CDR3 nucleotides: TGTGCCAGCAGTTTCCGAGGGCGACGGGGAGATACGCAGTATTTT. It codes for CASSFRGRRGDTQYF.

Only a few counts were recorded for this clone. The V gene is TRBV25-1, the J gene TRBJ1-6; no clear D gene. Trimming removed 0 bases at V and 10 bases at J, with 13 bases between. CDR1 is MGHDK and CDR2 is SYGVNS in the germline V gene. CDR3 size: 15 residues. The CDR3 nucleotides are TGTGCCAGCAGTGAATATAGAGGACTCTCCTCACCCCTCCACTTT. As protein: CASSEYRGLSSPLHF.

As DNA, the CDR3 is TGTGCCAGCAGCCCGGCGCGCCTTGGGGGCCAGGAGACCCAGTACTTC. This codes for CASSPARLGGQETQYF. The chain joins TRBV7-9 to TRBJ2-5; possible D gene TRBD1, 6 bases. V shed 5 bases and J shed 5 bases, with 21 bases lying between them. Germline values: CDR1 SEHNR, CDR2 FQNEAQ (reference sequence). This CDR3 spans 16 amino acids.

This clone was counted a few times. The chain is built from TRBV7-9 and TRBJ2-3; no clear D. The V and J ends lost 4 bases and 6 bases respectively, with 11 bases between them. Germline CDR1 reads SEHNR; CDR2 reads FQNEAQ (reference sequence). CDR3 length equals 13 residues. CDR3 residues: CASSSDSLDTQYF. The CDR3 nucleotides read TGTGCCAGCAGCTCCGATAGCCTCGATACGCAGTATTTT.

The rearrangement joins TRBV7-3 to TRBJ2-3; D gene unclear. The CDR3 covers 15 residues. The V and J ends lost 3 bases and 1 base respectively, with 11 bases between them. Germline V gene data show CDR1 as SGHTA and CDR2 as FQGTGA. This CDR3 is CASSFSYLGTDTQYF. CDR3 DNA sequence: TGTGCCAGCAGCTTTAGTTATTTGGGCACAGATACGCAGTATTTT.

The V call is TRBV28, the J call TRBJ2-1; 12 nucleotides match TRBD1. This CDR3 is built from 16 residues. V was pared by 3 bases and J by 6 bases, with 6 bases of the junction left unmatched. The germline V gene encodes CDR1 MDHEN and CDR2 SYDVKM. The DNA for the CDR3 is TGTGCCAGCAGTTTTTTGGGACAGGGGGCCGTCAATGAGCAGTTCTTC. It encodes CASSFLGQGAVNEQFF.

The chain employs TRBV2 and TRBJ2-7; D gene ambiguous. Trimming stripped 6 bases from V and 4 bases from J, with 10 bases between. The CDR3 runs to 12 residues. Germline V gives CDR1 SNHLY, CDR2 FYNNEI. DNA of the CDR3: TGTGCCAGCAGATCGACCGGGTACGAGCAGTACTTC. Its translation: CASRSTGYEQYF.

A few counts support this clone. The chain links TRBV2 to TRBJ2-1; maybe TRBD2 (6 bases). CDR3 length: 15 residues. Germline loops: CDR1 SNHLY, CDR2 FYNNEI. Trimming removed 8 bases from V and 8 bases from J, with 22 bases in between. CDR3 sequence reads: CASRSGGGAGDEQFF. The CDR3 DNA reads as TGTGCCAGCCGATCCGGCGGAGGGGCGGGTGATGAGCAGTTCTTC.

The chain recombines TRBV19 with TRBJ2-7, with a tentative D call TRBD1 (5 bases). This CDR3 spans 16 amino acids. The germline gives CDR1 LNHDA, CDR2 SQIVND (reference sequence). The V end lost 4 bases, the J end lost 0 bases, and 16 bases lay between the germline ends. In DNA form, the CDR3 reads TGTGCCAGTAGTAGGGCAGGGCTATCAAGCTCCTACGAGCAGTACTTC. Translated, it gives CASSRAGLSSSYEQYF.

The chain has TRBV5-1 and TRBJ1-3; a possible D gene is TRBD1 (5 bases). Germline loops: CDR1 SGHRS, CDR2 YFSETQ. Trimming removed 2 bases at V and 3 bases at J, with 15 bases between. The CDR3 contains 16 residues. DNA for the CDR3: TGCGCCAGCAGCTTCGGGGGGTTTGAATTTGGAAACACCATATATTTT. This sequence encodes CASSFGGFEFGNTIYF. Full variable domain (rest looked up from reference TRBV5-1 and TRBJ1-3): KAGVTQTPRYLIKTRGQQVTLSCSPISGHRSVSWYQQTPGQGLQFLFEYFSETQRNKGNFPGRFSGRQFSNSRSEMNVSTLELGDSALYLCASSFGGFEFGNTIYFGEGSWLTVV.

The chain links TRBV12-5 to TRBJ1-5; D may be TRBD1 (5 bases). The CDR3 length is 13 residues. CDR1 and CDR2 (germline): LGHNT, FRNRAP. V gave up 5 bases and J gave up 3 bases, with 8 bases separating them. In nucleotides, the CDR3 is TGTGCTAGTGGTCTAGGGGACAATCAGCCCCAGCATTTT. This codes for CASGLGDNQPQHF. The full variable domain, in which reference TRBV12-5 and TRBJ1-5 provide the parts outside the CDR3, is DARVTQTPRHKVTEMGQEVTMRCQPILGHNTVFWYRQTMMQGLELLAYFRNRAPLDDSGMPKDRFSAEMPDATLATLKIQPSEPRDSAVYFCASGLGDNQPQHFGDGTRLSIL.

This clone has just a few counts. The chain employs TRBV7-9 and TRBJ2-1, with TRBD2 identical over 14 bases. The trim removed 5 bases at V and 7 bases at J, leaving 4 bases unmatched. There are 15 residues in the CDR3. CDR1 and CDR2 (germline): SEHNR, FQNEAQ (reference sequence). CDR3 nucleotide sequence: TGTGCCAGCAGCCGACTAGCGGGGGGGCAAAATGAGCAGTTCTTC. It yields the protein CASSRLAGGQNEQFF.

The chain employs TRBV7-2 and TRBJ2-7, with D perhaps TRBD2 (5 bases). V lost 1 base, J lost 5 bases, and 12 bases lay in between. Per germline, CDR1 SGHTA and CDR2 FQGNSA. This CDR3 comprises 14 residues. The CDR3, as DNA: TGTGCCAGCAGCTTAGTACCCCTGAGGGACGAGCAGTACTTC. Translating it yields CASSLVPLRDEQYF. The complete variable domain, with remaining parts taken from reference TRBV7-2 and TRBJ2-7, reads GAGVSQSPSNKVTEKGKDVELRCDPISGHTALYWYRQSLGQGLEFLIYFQGNSAPDKSGLPSDRFSAERTGGSVSTLTIQRTQQEDSAVYLCASSLVPLRDEQYFGPGTRLTVT.

V and J are TRBV29-1 and TRBJ1-2, with a possible D match to TRBD1 (5 bases). The V gene's germline CDR1 is SQVTM and CDR2 ANQGSEA. This CDR3 is 13 amino acids long. Trimming removed 3 bases from V and 2 bases from J, with 10 bases in between. CDR3 in DNA: TGCAGCGTTGACGGGGGACTAAACTATGGCTACACCTTC. Translated, it gives CSVDGGLNYGYTF.

The chain carries TRBV7-9 and TRBJ1-3; D unclear. V was clipped by 3 bases and J by 2 bases, with 14 bases between them. CDR3 length equals 16 residues. From germline, CDR1 is SEHNR and CDR2 FQNEAQ (reference sequence). Here the CDR3 DNA reads TGTGCCAGCAGCTTCACCGGGGAGTCCCCTGGAAACACCATATATTTT. Translation: CASSFTGESPGNTIYF.

The chain is built from TRBV9 and TRBJ1-1, with D possibly TRBD1 on 5 matching bases. V lost 0 bases and J lost 6, with 12 bases in between. The length of the CDR3 is 14 residues. The germline V gene has CDR1 SGDLS and CDR2 YYNGEE. DNA for the CDR3: TGTGCCAGCAGCGTAGATCAGGGTACCGCTGAAGCTTTCTTT. It specifies CASSVDQGTAEAFF.